One and the same sample provided the 25 T cell receptor beta chains below, sequenced in a study of cytomegalovirus exposure and HLA in healthy donors. Amplification used 60 Vbeta primers and 13 Jbeta primers. Libraries were prepared by immunoSEQ multiplex PCR; TCRdb keeps only in-frame clonotypes and omits some of them. The data show 240,000 or so clones, around 81% seen once. The sequencing sample was made of PBMCs. The receptors were gathered from a woman aged 55-69 years in good health and CMV-seropositive.

Worth noting for this clone: One junction end does not reproduce the germline sequence, and a read error may be involved. The chain couples TRBV2 to TRBJ2-1; 13 bases fit TRBD2. The CDR3 loop spans 14 amino acids. Germline CDR1 and CDR2: SNHLY and FYNNEI. The CDR3 sequence is CASSEAELAGGRVF. In nucleotides, the CDR3 is TGTGCCAGCAGTGAAGCGGAACTAGCGGGAGGGAGAGTCTTC.

Only one count was recorded for this clone. This chain uses TRBV29-1 with TRBJ1-5, with TRBD1 matching over 11 bases. After removal of 5 bases from V and 6 bases from J, the junction contained 3 bases not matched to a gene. Per the germline V gene, CDR1 is SQVTM and CDR2 is ANQGSEA. There are 13 residues in the CDR3. The CDR3 sequence: CSVLGTGGQPQHF. CDR3 bases: TGCAGCGTTTTGGGGACAGGGGGTCAGCCCCAGCATTTT.

The chain links TRBV5-1 to TRBJ2-3; 9 nucleotides match TRBD2. V lost 2 bases, J lost 4 bases, and 5 bases stayed unmatched. The CDR3 consists of 15 residues. Germline CDR1 is SGHRS and CDR2 is YFSETQ. The CDR3, as DNA: TGCGCCAGCAGCTTTTTTAGCGGGAGTTCAGATACGCAGTATTTT. It is translated as CASSFFSGSSDTQYF. Full variable domain (rest looked up from reference TRBV5-1 and TRBJ2-3): KAGVTQTPRYLIKTRGQQVTLSCSPISGHRSVSWYQQTPGQGLQFLFEYFSETQRNKGNFPGRFSGRQFSNSRSEMNVSTLELGDSALYLCASSFFSGSSDTQYFGPGTRLTVL.

This chain links TRBV5-1 with TRBJ1-1; D is perhaps TRBD1 (6 bases). Germline V gene data show CDR1 as SGHRS and CDR2 as YFSETQ. The ends were cut back, 6 bases at V and 3 bases at J, with 12 bases in the middle. The CDR3 loop spans 13 amino acids. CDR3 bases: TGCGCCAGCAAAACAGGGTGGGACACTGAAGCTTTCTTT. It codes for CASKTGWDTEAFF. The full variable domain, completed using reference TRBV5-1 and TRBJ1-1, is KAGVTQTPRYLIKTRGQQVTLSCSPISGHRSVSWYQQTPGQGLQFLFEYFSETQRNKGNFPGRFSGRQFSNSRSEMNVSTLELGDSALYLCASKTGWDTEAFFGQGTRLTVV.

The rearrangement joins TRBV4-1 to TRBJ2-3, with D possibly matching TRBD1 (6 bases). The V gene's germline CDR1 is MGHRA and CDR2 YSYEKL. V was pared by 1 base and J by 5 bases, with 13 bases between. This CDR3 spans 15 amino acids. The CDR3 coding sequence is TGCGCCAGCAGCCAAGGCCCAAGAGGGGGAGATACGCAGTATTTT. Translating gives CASSQGPRGGDTQYF.

CDR3 sequence: CASSPLAGEQFF. In DNA form, the CDR3 reads TGTGCCAGCAGCCCCCTAGCGGGTGAGCAGTTCTTC. The chain uses TRBV11-2 and TRBJ2-1; TRBD2 matches 8 bases. This CDR3 contains 12 residues. Germline CDR1 reads SGHAT; CDR2 reads FQNNGV. J was trimmed by 9 bases and V by 5 bases; bases with no gene match: 3.

This clone was seen just once. The rearrangement joins TRBV10-2 to TRBJ2-3; D is possibly TRBD1 (6 bases). V shed 8 bases and J shed 2 bases, with 11 bases lying between them. Germline V gene sequence: CDR1 WSHSY, CDR2 SAAADI. CDR3 length equals 13 residues. The CDR3 reads CASVQGFTDTQYF. CDR3 nucleotides: TGCGCCAGCGTTCAGGGGTTCACAGATACGCAGTATTTT.

The V call is TRBV27, the J call TRBJ1-1; 7 nucleotides agree with TRBD1. The CDR3 length is 17 residues. V dropped 6 bases and J dropped 2; count of bases not matched to a gene: 15. In germline, CDR1 is MNHEY, CDR2 SMNVEV (reference sequence). The CDR3 coding sequence is TGTGCCAGCAGATTCACACAGGGGCGTCCAGGTAACACTGAAGCTTTCTTT. Translated, it gives CASRFTQGRPGNTEAFF.

This clone turned up a few times. This chain connects TRBV19 to TRBJ2-2; 8 nucleotides agree with TRBD2. V shed 5 bases and J 5 bases; nucleotides not matched to a gene: 7. The CDR3 contains 15 residues. Per the germline V gene, CDR1 is LNHDA and CDR2 is SQIVND (reference sequence). In DNA form, the CDR3 reads TGTGCCAGTAGTCTTGGGGGCGGGAGGACCGGGGAGCTGTTTTTT. Encoded protein: CASSLGGGRTGELFF.

The rearrangement links TRBV28 to TRBJ2-7; 11 nucleotides align to TRBD2. Germline V gene sequence: CDR1 MDHEN, CDR2 SYDVKM. V shed 6 bases, J shed 8 bases, and the junction held 12 bases outside the gene matches. The CDR3 sequence is 15 residues long. The CDR3 bases are TGTGCCAGCAGGCCCGGGACTAGCGGTTTAAGTCAGCAGTACTTC. This gives the protein CASRPGTSGLSQQYF.

This clone was found a few times. This chain links TRBV7-3 with TRBJ1-2, with D perhaps TRBD1 (5 bases). The CDR3 extends over 13 amino acids. The germline V gene has CDR1 SGHTA and CDR2 FQGTGA. V lost 4 bases and J lost 4, with 10 bases in between. The CDR3 DNA follows: TGTGCCAGCAGCTATGACAGAATCTATGGCTACACCTTC. This sequence encodes CASSYDRIYGYTF.

V is TRBV27 and J is TRBJ2-3, with D possibly TRBD2 on 6 matching bases. The ends were cut back, 4 bases at V and 1 base at J, with 9 bases in the middle. CDR1 and CDR2 from the germline V gene are MNHEY and SMNVEV (reference sequence). The CDR3 extends over 14 amino acids. Written as DNA, the CDR3 is TGTGCCAGCAGTTGGTCTAGCGGCACAGATACGCAGTATTTT. Translation gives CASSWSSGTDTQYF.

This chain connects TRBV14 to TRBJ2-7, with TRBD1 identical over 7 bases. The CDR3 length is 15 residues. V shed 5 bases and J 2 bases; nucleotides not matched to a gene: 9. Germline CDR1 is SGHDN and CDR2 is FVKESK. In DNA, the CDR3 is TGTGCCAGCAGCGCATCCGGGACAGTTACCTACGAGCAGTACTTC. Translated: CASSASGTVTYEQYF.

The chain couples TRBV11-1 to TRBJ2-3, with TRBD1 identical over 8 bases. V trimming: 3 bases; J trimming: 4 bases; junction bases outside the gene matches: 6. In germline, CDR1 is SGHAT, CDR2 FQDESV (reference sequence). The CDR3 loop spans 15 amino acids. CDR3 sequence (DNA): TGTGCCAGCAGCTTGACAGGGGCCGCCTCAGATACGCAGTATTTT. Protein sequence: CASSLTGAASDTQYF.

The J gene is TRBJ1-5, the V gene TRBV19, with D possibly matching TRBD1 (6 bases). Deletions cut 8 bases from V and 3 bases from J, with 14 bases between. Germline V gives CDR1 LNHDA, CDR2 SQIVND (reference sequence). The CDR3 consists of 14 residues. The CDR3 protein is CASQGSAVNQPQHF. For the CDR3, the DNA is TGTGCCAGTCAGGGGTCGGCGGTCAATCAGCCCCAGCATTTT.

The chain recombines TRBV11-2 with TRBJ1-2; no definite D call. Germline V gives CDR1 SGHAT, CDR2 FQNNGV. The CDR3 has 14 residues. Trimming removed 0 bases at V and 8 bases at J, with 13 bases between. In nucleotides, the CDR3 is TGTGCCAGCAGCTTAGATCGAACAGAAGGAGGCTACACCTTC. Protein product: CASSLDRTEGGYTF.

This chain links TRBV7-6 with TRBJ2-1, with a possible D match to TRBD1 (5 bases). There are 13 residues in the CDR3. The germline V gene encodes CDR1 SGHVS and CDR2 FNYEAQ. The ends were cut back, 1 base at V and 8 bases at J, with 9 bases in the middle. The DNA for the CDR3 is TGTGCCAGCAGCTTAGAAGGGGCCGATGAGCAGTTCTTC. Translation gives CASSLEGADEQFF. Full variable domain (remainder filled in from reference TRBV7-6 and TRBJ2-1): GAGVSQSPRYKVTKRGQDVALRCDPISGHVSLYWYRQALGQGPEFLTYFNYEAQQDKSGLPNDRFSAERPEGSISTLTIQRTEQRDSAMYRCASSLEGADEQFFGPGTRLTVL.

The gene calls are TRBV21-1 and TRBJ2-7; the D call of TRBD2 is as the table states it, not checked on the DNA. TRBV21-1 is annotated as a pseudogene. The CDR3 has 16 amino acids. The CDR3 nucleotides are TGTGCCAGCAACAAACCGGGACTACCCCACTTCCACGAGCAGTACTTC. Protein sequence: CASNKPGLPHFHEQYF.

The chain carries TRBV2 and TRBJ2-2; possibly TRBD1 for D (5 bases). The V and J ends lost 6 bases and 7 bases respectively, with 15 bases between them. CDR3 length equals 14 residues. Germline V gene data show CDR1 as SNHLY and CDR2 as FYNNEI. CDR3 in amino acids: CASRLQGSGGELFF. The CDR3 DNA sequence: TGTGCCAGCAGACTGCAGGGTTCTGGCGGGGAGCTGTTTTTT.

The rearrangement uses TRBV6-5 and TRBJ1-1, with D possibly being TRBD1 (5 bases). The CDR3 sequence is 13 residues long. With 5 bases removed from V and 6 bases from J, the gap between germline ends came to 13 bases. Germline values: CDR1 MNHEY, CDR2 SVGAGI. In DNA, the CDR3 is TGTGCCAGCAGTGTTACAGGCGAGGCTGAAGCTTTCTTT. It yields the protein CASSVTGEAEAFF.

The chain combines TRBV9 with TRBJ2-1; D not certain. The germline gives CDR1 SGDLS, CDR2 YYNGEE. The V and J ends lost 3 bases and 6 bases respectively, with 7 bases between them. CDR3 length equals 12 residues. This chain's CDR3 is CASSDLFNEQFF. The CDR3 bases are TGTGCCAGCAGCGATCTCTTCAATGAGCAGTTCTTC.

This clone was recorded a few times. This sequence joins TRBV6-1 and TRBJ2-7; 7 bases map to TRBD1. V trimming: 0 bases; J trimming: 3 bases; junction bases outside the gene matches: 5. The CDR3 spans 15 residues. CDR1 and CDR2 from the germline V gene are MNHNS and SASEGT. CDR3 bases: TGTGCCAGCAGTGAAGCATCGGGACAGAGCTACGAGCAGTACTTC. It translates to CASSEASGQSYEQYF.

This clone was found once. V gene TRBV27 combines with J gene TRBJ2-1; 11 bases are shared with TRBD2. In germline, CDR1 is MNHEY, CDR2 SMNVEV (reference sequence). The CDR3 extends over 17 amino acids. The V and J ends lost 5 bases and 4 bases, in that order; junction bases with no gene match: 10. DNA for the CDR3: TGTGCCAGCAGTCCTCTCCCTAGCGGGAGGCGGTACAATGAGCAGTTCTTC. As protein: CASSPLPSGRRYNEQFF.

This chain connects TRBV13 to TRBJ2-1; the D is unclear. CDR3 size: 15 residues. The germline V and J ends were trimmed by 7 bases and 0 bases, with 13 bases remaining between them. CDR1 and CDR2 from the germline V gene are PRHDT and FYEKMQ (reference sequence). CDR3 sequence reads: CASTPTESSYNEQFF. The CDR3 bases are TGTGCCAGCACCCCAACGGAGAGCTCCTACAATGAGCAGTTCTTC.

The CDR3 DNA follows: TGTGCCAGCAGTTACGGTACAGGGGCCGGGCAGTACTTC. This translates into CASSYGTGAGQYF. This chain links TRBV6-5 with TRBJ2-7; 7 nucleotides line up with TRBD1. CDR1 is MNHEY and CDR2 is SVGAGI in the germline V gene. This CDR3 is 13 amino acids long. The J segment lost 9 bases and the V segment lost 2 bases, leaving 7 bases of the junction unmatched.